Below are 30 T cell receptor beta chains sequenced from a single sample in a study of blood T cell repertoires in COVID-19. Assay used: immunoSEQ multiplex PCR; TCRdb lists only in-frame clones, some missing. The sample consists of hundreds of thousands of clones, approximately 90% of them appearing once. Sequencing input: PBMCs or T cells enriched from blood (not recorded which). These receptors were obtained from a woman aged 18-35 years who had recovered from COVID-19.

The V gene is TRBV28, the J gene TRBJ1-1; a possible D gene is TRBD1 (5 bases). CDR1 and CDR2 from the germline V gene are MDHEN and SYDVKM. V was trimmed by 7 bases and J by 8 bases, leaving 20 bases between them. This CDR3 has 14 residues. CDR3 nucleotides: TGTGCCAGCACTTGGGGGGGAGGACTCAGGGAAGCTTTCTTT. Translating gives CASTWGGGLREAFF.

This chain uses TRBV11-1 with TRBJ2-1; 9 bases align to TRBD2. This CDR3 comprises 14 residues. Germline lookup yields CDR1 SGHAT and CDR2 FQDESV (reference sequence). V lost 5 bases, J lost 9 bases, and 8 bases stayed unmatched. This CDR3 reads CASSTGTSKIEQFF. The CDR3, as DNA: TGTGCCAGCAGCACCGGGACTAGCAAGATTGAGCAGTTCTTC.

This clone was observed once. The V and J genes are TRBV6-1 and TRBJ1-3; D is undetermined. This CDR3 comprises 14 residues. The germline V gene encodes CDR1 MNHNS and CDR2 SASEGT. Trimming pared 2 bases from V and 0 bases from J, leaving 5 bases between. For the CDR3, the DNA is TGTGCCAGCAGTGAATTCATCTCTGGAAACACCATATATTTT. This sequence encodes CASSEFISGNTIYF.

This chain uses TRBV27 with TRBJ2-3, with a possible D match to TRBD1 (6 bases). CDR1 and CDR2 from the germline V gene are MNHEY and SMNVEV (reference sequence). V was pared by 7 bases and J by 6 bases, with 14 bases between. The CDR3 runs to 13 residues. DNA of the CDR3: TGTGCCAGCAAGGTACAGGGTGGGGATACGCAGTATTTT. Amino acids: CASKVQGGDTQYF.

The rearrangement links TRBV23-1 to TRBJ2-7; D call uncertain. TRBV23-1 is recorded as an ORF, its role being uncertain. V was shortened by 6 bases and J by 0 bases, with 6 bases between the two germline ends. CDR3 length: 12 amino acids. The CDR3 nucleotides are TGCGCCAGCAGACTGTACTCCTACGAGCAGTACTTC. It yields the protein CASRLYSYEQYF.

The rearrangement links TRBV2 to TRBJ1-2; possibly TRBD1 for D (6 bases). With 2 bases removed from V and 7 bases from J, the gap between germline ends came to 23 bases. Looked up from germline, CDR1 is SNHLY and CDR2 is FYNNEI. The CDR3 covers 17 residues. The DNA for the CDR3 is TGTGCCAGCAGTGAATTCCCAGGGGATCCCCTGACCGGTGGCTACACCTTC. Encoded protein: CASSEFPGDPLTGGYTF.

The V call is TRBV2, the J call TRBJ1-1; 7 nucleotides line up with TRBD1. From germline, CDR1 is SNHLY and CDR2 FYNNEI. V shed 6 bases and J 3 bases; nucleotides not matched to a gene: 7. The CDR3 has 14 amino acids. CDR3 region: CASRATGIYTEAFF. The CDR3 nucleotides are TGTGCCAGCAGGGCGACAGGGATTTACACTGAAGCTTTCTTT.

V is TRBV27 and J is TRBJ1-5; no clear D. The CDR3 has 15 amino acids. CDR1 is MNHEY and CDR2 is SMNVEV in the germline V gene (reference sequence). V was shortened by 5 bases and J by 9 bases, with 20 bases between the two germline ends. The CDR3 sequence is CASSPTPRSGPPQHF. CDR3 nucleotides: TGTGCCAGCAGTCCCACCCCCCGTTCAGGTCCGCCCCAGCATTTT.

This clone was picked up a small number of times. The chain is built from TRBV6-1 and TRBJ1-2; 9 bases align to TRBD1. Per the germline V gene, CDR1 is MNHNS and CDR2 is SASEGT. This CDR3 contains 14 residues. With V trimmed by 1 base and J by 8 bases, 5 bases remained unmatched. CDR3 residues: CASSEDRGRMGYTF. DNA for the CDR3: TGTGCCAGCAGTGAAGACAGGGGGCGGATGGGCTACACCTTC.

V and J are TRBV14 and TRBJ2-3; no definite D call. Deletions cut 3 bases from V and 0 bases from J, with 7 bases between. The germline V gene encodes CDR1 SGHDN and CDR2 FVKESK. This CDR3 contains 14 residues. In DNA form, the CDR3 reads TGTGCCAGCAGCCATGTGGCTAGCACAGATACGCAGTATTTT. This translates into CASSHVASTDTQYF. Drawing the rest from reference TRBV14 and TRBJ2-3, the complete variable domain is EAGVTQFPSHSVIEKGQTVTLRCDPISGHDNLYWYRRVMGKEIKFLLHFVKESKQDESGMPNNRFLAERTGGTYSTLKVQPAELEDSGVYFCASSHVASTDTQYFGPGTRLTVL.

DNA for the CDR3: TGTGCCAGCAGTTCAGGGTATAATCAGCCCCAGCATTTT. Translated: CASSSGYNQPQHF. J is TRBJ1-5 and V is TRBV27, with D possibly being TRBD1 (5 bases). Germline assignment: CDR1 MNHEY and CDR2 SMNVEV (reference sequence). The CDR3 is made up of 13 amino acids. The V end was cut by 4 bases, the J end by 4 bases, with 8 bases between.

The chain employs TRBV15 and TRBJ2-3; 8 bases are shared with TRBD2. CDR1 is LNHNV, CDR2 YYDKDF, per germline (reference sequence). This CDR3 is built from 16 residues. V trimming: 1 base; J trimming: 1 base; junction bases outside the gene matches: 4. CDR3 sequence: CATSRARGDGTDTQYF. Written as DNA, the CDR3 is TGTGCCACCAGCAGAGCGCGGGGGGACGGCACAGATACGCAGTATTTT.

The table lists this clone with a few counts. The chain has TRBV2 and TRBJ1-3; maybe TRBD1 (5 bases). V lost 4 bases and J lost 0, with 16 bases in between. The length of the CDR3 is 17 residues. Germline CDR1 and CDR2: SNHLY and FYNNEI. CDR3 nucleotides: TGTGCCAGCAGTGGACCCGCGGGGGGGAGCTCTGGAAACACCATATATTTT. The encoded protein is CASSGPAGGSSGNTIYF.

This sequence joins TRBV28 and TRBJ1-5; D may be TRBD1 (6 bases). Germline values: CDR1 MDHEN, CDR2 SYDVKM. This CDR3 is 16 amino acids long. Trimming removed 4 bases from V and 2 bases from J, with 15 bases in between. The DNA for the CDR3 is TGTGCCAGCAGTTCTGCGACAGGCGCAGGCAATCAGCCCCAGCATTTT. It encodes CASSSATGAGNQPQHF.

V and J are TRBV5-4 and TRBJ2-5, with TRBD2 matching over 10 bases. CDR3 size: 15 residues. The junction had 1 base not matched to a gene; V was cut back by 0 bases and J by 2 bases. Germline CDR1 reads SGHNT; CDR2 reads YYREEE (reference sequence). The DNA of the CDR3 is TGTGCCAGCAGCTTGGCTAGCGGGGGACAAGAGACCCAGTACTTC. This encodes CASSLASGGQETQYF.

V and J are TRBV5-1 and TRBJ1-2, with 8 bases fitting TRBD1. The CDR3 is 14 residues long. Trimming removed 0 bases from V and 8 bases from J; junction bases left unmatched: 6. Germline CDR1 reads SGHRS; CDR2 reads YFSETQ. CDR3 amino acids: CASSLEVGTGGYTF. CDR3 sequence (DNA): TGCGCCAGCAGCTTGGAAGTAGGGACAGGCGGCTACACCTTC.

In its sample, this clone was seen a few times. The same CDR3 can be traced to other DNA sequences in this sample. The chain is built from TRBV5-1 and TRBJ1-1; perhaps TRBD1 as D (5 bases). The CDR3 is made up of 14 amino acids. Germline V gene data show CDR1 as SGHRS and CDR2 as YFSETQ. With 0 bases removed from V and 1 base from J, the gap between germline ends came to 7 bases. The CDR3 protein is CASSLGGANTEAFF. In nucleotides, the CDR3 is TGCGCCAGCAGCTTGGGGGGCGCGAACACTGAAGCTTTCTTT.

The chain is built from TRBV11-2 and TRBJ2-1; D may be TRBD1 (7 bases). Germline-derived CDR1 and CDR2 are SGHAT and FQNNGV. V lost 8 bases, J lost 9 bases, and 17 bases lay in between. The CDR3 consists of 13 residues. CDR3 DNA: TGTGCCAGCGGGGGGACAGCCCCTGCTGAGCAGTTCTTC. Translation gives CASGGTAPAEQFF.

The V and J genes are TRBV11-3 and TRBJ1-1; a possible D gene is TRBD1 (5 bases). V was trimmed by 1 base and J by 2 bases, leaving 8 bases between them. Looked up from germline, CDR1 is SGHNT and CDR2 is YENEEA. The CDR3 is made up of 14 amino acids. The CDR3 loop reads CASSLGGLNTEAFF. The CDR3 nucleotides are TGTGCCAGCAGCTTAGGGGGACTAAACACTGAAGCTTTCTTT.

This clone has a single count. The chain recombines TRBV19 with TRBJ1-2; possibly TRBD1 for D (5 bases). CDR1 is LNHDA and CDR2 is SQIVND in the germline V gene (reference sequence). CDR3 length: 14 residues. V lost 5 bases and J lost 4, with 14 bases in between. The CDR3 sequence is CASSLQGWGYGYTF. CDR3 nucleotides: TGTGCCAGTAGTCTTCAGGGTTGGGGCTATGGCTACACCTTC.

The rearrangement joins TRBV5-6 to TRBJ1-1; no reliable D call. Germline V gene lookup returns CDR1 SGHDT and CDR2 YYEEEE. Trimming pared 4 bases from V and 0 bases from J, leaving 4 bases between. The CDR3 has 12 residues. The CDR3 here is CASSVLNTEAFF. The CDR3 bases are TGTGCCAGCAGCGTATTGAACACTGAAGCTTTCTTT.

The CDR3 DNA reads as TGTGCCAGCAGTTCCCTCTCAGACAGAGATGGCTACACCTTC. Translated, it gives CASSSLSDRDGYTF. V usage is TRBV28 and J usage is TRBJ1-2; maybe TRBD1 (5 bases). Per the germline V gene, CDR1 is MDHEN and CDR2 is SYDVKM. V dropped 4 bases and J dropped 6 bases, with 15 bases sitting between them. CDR3 length: 14 residues.

This chain connects TRBV6-1 to TRBJ2-2; 11 bases line up with TRBD1. The length of the CDR3 is 16 residues. The germline V gene encodes CDR1 MNHNS and CDR2 SASEGT. The V gene end was trimmed by 1 base and the J gene end by 6 bases; junction bases not matched to a gene: 4. The CDR3 DNA reads as TGTGCCAGCAGTGAAGATGTGGGACAGGGGGCCGGGGAGCTGTTTTTT. Amino acid sequence: CASSEDVGQGAGELFF.

The V and J genes are TRBV27 and TRBJ1-1; D unresolved. CDR1 is MNHEY and CDR2 is SMNVEV in the germline V gene (reference sequence). Trimming stripped 6 bases from V and 6 bases from J, with 11 bases between. This CDR3 region has 12 residues. CDR3 in DNA: TGTGCCAGCAGGGACCCCGGGGCTGAAGCTTTCTTT. This gives the protein CASRDPGAEAFF.

The genes are TRBV5-4 and TRBJ2-7; perhaps TRBD1 as D (8 bases). V shed 5 bases and J shed 2 bases, with 17 bases lying between them. Germline V lookup: CDR1 SGHNT, CDR2 YYREEE (reference sequence). The CDR3 length is 15 residues. The CDR3 DNA reads TGTGCCAGCAGGGGGGGGACAGGACCCCCCTACGAGCAGTACTTC. It encodes CASRGGTGPPYEQYF.

V and J are TRBV7-2 and TRBJ2-7, with 15 bases matching TRBD2. This CDR3 is built from 15 residues. Germline loops: CDR1 SGHTA, CDR2 FQGNSA. V trimming: 5 bases; J trimming: 8 bases; junction bases outside the gene matches: 7. CDR3: CASSPRTSGGAKQYF. The CDR3 region has the DNA TGTGCCAGCAGCCCCAGGACTAGCGGGGGGGCAAAGCAGTACTTC.

The rearrangement links TRBV13 to TRBJ1-6; D is possibly TRBD1 (6 bases). This CDR3 contains 15 residues. Germline CDR1 reads PRHDT; CDR2 reads FYEKMQ (reference sequence). Trimming took 5 bases from V and 5 from J, leaving 13 bases between them. The CDR3 reads CASSLGQWDNSPLHF. DNA for the CDR3: TGTGCCAGCAGCCTCGGACAGTGGGATAATTCACCCCTCCACTTT.

The chain uses TRBV5-5 and TRBJ2-5, with 8 bases matching TRBD2. V lost 4 bases, J lost 3 bases, and 8 bases stayed unmatched. This CDR3 has 15 residues. Germline assignment: CDR1 SGHKS and CDR2 YYEKEE (reference sequence). CDR3 sequence (DNA): TGTGCCAGCAGCCTGGGGCGGGGGGTAAAAGAGACCCAGTACTTC. Translating gives CASSLGRGVKETQYF.

This clone was seen a handful of times. The gene calls are TRBV11-2 and TRBJ2-5, with 11 bases that match TRBD1. The CDR3 loop spans 15 amino acids. Germline V gene data show CDR1 as SGHAT and CDR2 as FQNNGV. Trimming took 5 bases from V and 5 from J; bases not matched to a gene: 7. CDR3 nucleotide sequence: TGTGCCAGCAGCCTAACGCGGGACAGGGGGGAGACCCAGTACTTC. Encoded protein: CASSLTRDRGETQYF.

The chain joins TRBV7-9 to TRBJ1-1; no clear D. Germline-derived CDR1 and CDR2 are SEHNR and FQNEAQ (reference sequence). With 5 bases removed from V and 5 bases from J, the gap between germline ends came to 12 bases. This CDR3 has 13 amino acids. The CDR3: CASSREPGTEAFF. The CDR3 DNA is TGTGCCAGCAGCCGAGAACCGGGGACTGAAGCTTTCTTT.